One sample yielded the 21 T cell receptor beta chains listed below, sequenced in a study of identical twins. From the 5' RACE reads, TCRdb called clonotypes with MiXCR, one entry per CDR3 protein. This sample yields roughly 720,000 distinct CDR3 sequences, of which 15% to 20% are seen a single time; 10% to 15% belongs to the top ten. This sample was shared with a second study, whose subject was T cells expressing NK-cell markers.

Source material: PBMCs. These receptors were obtained from a woman between 18 and 30 years old in good health.

This clonotype has a handful of counts. The chain couples TRBV3-1 to TRBJ2-2; D perhaps matches TRBD2 (5 bases). V lost 0 bases and J 1 base, leaving 12 bases between the germline ends. Germline CDR1 is LGHDT and CDR2 is YNNKEL (reference sequence). This CDR3 region has 17 residues. DNA of the CDR3: TGTGCCAGCAGCCAAGATCCCTGGAGCGGGAACACCGGGGAGCTGTTTTTT. Amino acids: CASSQDPWSGNTGELFF.

The table lists this clonotype with a few counts. The V call is TRBV14, the J call TRBJ2-7; D is undetermined. The CDR3 sequence is 14 residues long. Germline V CDR1 and CDR2: SGHDN, FVKESK. The V gene lost 4 bases and the J gene lost 2 bases, with 12 bases spanning the gap. CDR3 DNA: TGTGCCAGCAGCCCGCATGATTTTACCTACGAGCAGTACTTC. Translating gives CASSPHDFTYEQYF. The entire variable domain, with the rest obtained from reference TRBV14 and TRBJ2-7, is as follows: EAGVTQFPSHSVIEKGQTVTLRCDPISGHDNLYWYRRVMGKEIKFLLHFVKESKQDESGMPNNRFLAERTGGTYSTLKVQPAELEDSGVYFCASSPHDFTYEQYFGPGTRLTVT.

This clonotype appeared a few times. The chain links TRBV29-1 to TRBJ1-1; 7 bases are shared with TRBD1. V lost 3 bases, J lost 3 bases, and 4 bases stayed unmatched. CDR1 SQVTM and CDR2 ANQGSEA come from the germline V gene. The CDR3 is 13 residues long. The CDR3 here is CSVEAGGYTEAFF. CDR3 bases: TGCAGCGTTGAGGCAGGGGGGTACACTGAAGCTTTCTTT.

The chain carries TRBV12-5 and TRBJ2-3, with D possibly being TRBD2 (5 bases). This CDR3 spans 15 amino acids. In germline, CDR1 is LGHNT, CDR2 FRNRAP. V lost 7 bases to trimming and J lost 4 bases, with 18 bases between them. CDR3 region: CASDSVAFPADTQYF. The CDR3 DNA follows: TGTGCTAGTGATTCGGTAGCGTTTCCCGCAGATACGCAGTATTTT.

This rearrangement joins TRBV5-1 to TRBJ2-3; D is undetermined. From germline, CDR1 is SGHRS and CDR2 YFSETQ. The CDR3 is made up of 14 amino acids. The V end lost 1 base, the J end lost 6 bases, and 12 bases lay between the germline ends. Written as DNA, the CDR3 is TGCGCCAGCAGCTTGAGCCTGATGTTGGATACGCAGTATTTT. Encoded protein: CASSLSLMLDTQYF.

The genes are TRBV7-6 and TRBJ2-7, with D possibly TRBD2 on 6 matching bases. The germline V gene encodes CDR1 SGHVS and CDR2 FNYEAQ. Trimming stripped 0 bases from V and 2 bases from J, with 11 bases between. The length of the CDR3 is 15 residues. The CDR3 sequence is CASSLADAGPYEQYF. The CDR3 nucleotides read TGTGCCAGCAGCTTAGCGGACGCGGGGCCCTACGAGCAGTACTTC.

The rearrangement uses TRBV7-2 and TRBJ1-1; maybe TRBD1 (5 bases). The germline V and J ends were trimmed by 2 bases and 8 bases, with 9 bases remaining between them. Germline V CDR1 and CDR2: SGHTA, FQGNSA. This CDR3 spans 12 amino acids. The DNA for the CDR3 is TGTGCCAGCAGCTTAATGACAGAAGAAGCTTTCTTT. Its translation is CASSLMTEEAFF. Looking up the rest from reference TRBV7-2 and TRBJ1-1 gives the full variable domain: GAGVSQSPSNKVTEKGKDVELRCDPISGHTALYWYRQSLGQGLEFLIYFQGNSAPDKSGLPSDRFSAERTGGSVSTLTIQRTQQEDSAVYLCASSLMTEEAFFGQGTRLTVV.

This clonotype was detected only a few times. CDR3 residues: CSVLTSGRVNEQFF. Written as DNA, the CDR3 is TGCAGCGTTCTTACTAGCGGGAGGGTCAATGAGCAGTTCTTC. V is TRBV29-1 and J is TRBJ2-1, with 13 bases matching TRBD2. Germline CDR1 SQVTM, CDR2 ANQGSEA. The CDR3 covers 14 residues. J lost 6 bases, V lost 5 bases, and 4 bases had no gene match.

The table lists this clonotype with a few counts. Written as DNA, the CDR3 is TGCAGCGTTGAAGAAACGGATCTCGACGGGAGGGTCACCGGGGAGCTGTTTTTT. It is translated as CSVEETDLDGRVTGELFF. The chain links TRBV29-1 to TRBJ2-2; 8 bases are a match to TRBD2. CDR3 size: 18 residues. The junction had 13 bases not matched to a gene; V was cut back by 0 bases and J by 4 bases. Germline-derived CDR1 and CDR2 are SQVTM and ANQGSEA.

This clonotype was seen more than once but under ten times. The chain has TRBV25-1 and TRBJ2-5; D may be TRBD2 (5 bases). V lost 4 bases and J 3 bases, leaving 15 bases between the germline ends. This CDR3 is built from 15 residues. The germline gives CDR1 MGHDK, CDR2 SYGVNS. This CDR3 is CASSAAGSGKETQYF. CDR3 nucleotides: TGTGCCAGCAGTGCCGCAGGTTCGGGAAAAGAGACCCAGTACTTC.

This clonotype was observed a few times. The rearrangement joins TRBV7-7 to TRBJ2-2; D gene ambiguous. CDR3 length: 14 amino acids. V was shortened by 6 bases and J by 5 bases, with 13 bases between the two germline ends. Germline assignment: CDR1 SSHAT and CDR2 FNYEAQ (reference sequence). In nucleotides, the CDR3 is TGTGCCAGCAGGCAGGCTGATCCAACCGGGGAGCTGTTTTTT. It translates to CASRQADPTGELFF.

The V call is TRBV3-1, the J call TRBJ2-7; 9 positions agree with TRBD1. Germline V gives CDR1 LGHDT, CDR2 YNNKEL (reference sequence). The CDR3 extends over 14 amino acids. The trim removed 4 bases at V and 3 bases at J, leaving 4 bases unmatched. The DNA for the CDR3 is TGTGCCAGCAGCCGCTGGGACAGGGTCTACGAGCAGTACTTC. It translates to CASSRWDRVYEQYF.

The chain links TRBV6-1 to TRBJ1-6; tentatively, D is TRBD1 (6 bases). V lost 11 bases to trimming and J lost 9 bases, with 20 bases between them. The CDR3 is 14 residues long. CDR1 and CDR2 (germline): MNHNS, SASEGT. Written as DNA, the CDR3 is TGTGCCTGCTGGACAGCCTCGAGGGGTTCACCCCTCCACTTT. As protein: CACWTASRGSPLHF.

The V and J genes are TRBV12-3 or TRBV12-4 and TRBJ2-5, with 9 bases fitting TRBD2. The CDR3 is 16 amino acids. J lost 4 bases, V lost 8 bases, and 14 bases had no gene match. CDR3 protein: CASRPFVSGSTETQYF. The CDR3 DNA follows: TGTGCCAGCCGCCCTTTCGTTAGCGGGAGCACAGAGACCCAGTACTTC.

This clonotype was detected a few times. Germline and junction disagree at one end, which may indicate a read error. This sequence joins TRBV5-1 and TRBJ2-1, with D possibly matching TRBD2 (6 bases). CDR1 and CDR2 (germline): SGHRS, YFSETQ. The CDR3 runs 13 residues. CDR3 nucleotides: TGCGCCAGCAGCTTCTGGACTACCCTTGACCAGGTCTTC. Translated, it gives CASSFWTTLDQVF.

This clonotype has a handful of counts. V and J are TRBV20-1 and TRBJ2-1; D possibly corresponds to TRBD1 (5 bases). The V gene lost 7 bases and the J gene lost 0 bases, with 10 bases spanning the gap. Germline lookup yields CDR1 DFQATT and CDR2 SNEGSKA (reference sequence). The CDR3 totals 13 residues. The CDR3 coding sequence is TGCAGTGTGGGGCGTCGCTCCTACAATGAGCAGTTCTTC. Translating gives CSVGRRSYNEQFF.

This clonotype was recorded a few times. The genes are TRBV29-1 and TRBJ2-2; D gene unclear. The V end lost 4 bases, the J end lost 1 base, and 16 bases lay between the germline ends. CDR3 length equals 16 residues. Germline V gene lookup returns CDR1 SQVTM and CDR2 ANQGSEA. CDR3 DNA sequence: TGCAGCGTTGGGGGAAACTCCCACCTGAACACCGGGGAGCTGTTTTTT. The encoded protein is CSVGGNSHLNTGELFF.

CDR3 DNA: TGCGCCAGCAGCTTGGAAGGGCCCGGGGCTCAGCCCCAGCATTTT. It codes for CASSLEGPGAQPQHF. The genes are TRBV5-1 and TRBJ1-5, with D possibly matching TRBD1 (5 bases). CDR3 length equals 15 residues. V shed 0 bases and J shed 6 bases, with 13 bases lying between them. The germline gives CDR1 SGHRS, CDR2 YFSETQ.

This chain uses TRBV12-5 with TRBJ2-1, with TRBD2 matching 13 bases. Trimming cost V 5 bases and J 5 bases; bases outside gene matches: 6. The germline V gene has CDR1 LGHNT and CDR2 FRNRAP. This CDR3 is 16 amino acids long. CDR3 sequence (DNA): TGTGCTAGTGGTCCAGGACTAGCGGGAGCTCACAATGAGCAGTTCTTC. Residues: CASGPGLAGAHNEQFF. The whole variable domain, filled in from reference TRBV12-5 and TRBJ2-1, reads DARVTQTPRHKVTEMGQEVTMRCQPILGHNTVFWYRQTMMQGLELLAYFRNRAPLDDSGMPKDRFSAEMPDATLATLKIQPSEPRDSAVYFCASGPGLAGAHNEQFFGPGTRLTVL.

The chain carries TRBV5-1 and TRBJ2-5; TRBD2 agrees at 14 bases. The CDR3 extends over 15 amino acids. V lost 5 bases to trimming and J lost 3 bases; unmatched junction nucleotides: 3. Germline CDR1 is SGHRS and CDR2 is YFSETQ. The CDR3 DNA reads as TGCGCCAGCAGGCCGGGACTAGCGGGGGAAGAGACCCAGTACTTC. Translating gives CASRPGLAGEETQYF. Drawing the rest from reference TRBV5-1 and TRBJ2-5, the complete variable domain is KAGVTQTPRYLIKTRGQQVTLSCSPISGHRSVSWYQQTPGQGLQFLFEYFSETQRNKGNFPGRFSGRQFSNSRSEMNVSTLELGDSALYLCASRPGLAGEETQYFGPGTRLLVL.

V and J are TRBV12-3 or TRBV12-4 and TRBJ2-1; D perhaps matches TRBD2 (5 bases). The CDR3 spans 15 residues. V lost 7 bases, J lost 2 bases, and 15 bases lay in between. CDR3 sequence reads: CASNFGVTTYNEQFF. CDR3 DNA sequence: TGTGCCAGCAATTTTGGGGTGACTACCTACAATGAGCAGTTCTTC.